The 30 T cell receptor beta chains below all came from one sample that was sequenced in a study of response to subunit inactivated influenza vaccine. MiXCR, applied by TCRdb to the RT-PCR reads, yields one record per CDR3 protein. The table has fewer than 400,000 distinct CDR3 sequences, about a fifth seen once. Sample: PBMCs from blood, taken less than 22 months after vaccination. The origin of the receptors is a man between 50 and 69 years old who received an inactivated influenza vaccine.

This chain joins TRBV30 and TRBJ2-7; no firm D call. The germline V gene encodes CDR1 GTSNPN and CDR2 SVGIG (reference sequence). Deletions cut 4 bases from V and 2 bases from J, with 15 bases between. CDR3 length: 14 residues. CDR3 nucleotides: TGTGCCTGGATACCGCTTCTTCCCCCCTACGAGCAGTACTTC. This encodes CAWIPLLPPYEQYF. Filled out from reference TRBV30 and TRBJ2-7, the complete variable domain reads SQTIHQWPATLVQPVGSPLSLECTVEGTSNPNLYWYRQAAGRGLQLLFYSVGIGQISSEVPQNLSASRPQDRQFILSSKKLLLSDSGFYLCAWIPLLPPYEQYFGPGTRLTVT.

This clonotype was seen a handful of times. The chain uses TRBV15 and TRBJ1-1; D may be TRBD1 (5 bases). This CDR3 comprises 17 residues. Trimming shortened V by 6 bases and J by 1 base, and 21 bases separated the two germline ends. Per the germline V gene, CDR1 is LNHNV and CDR2 is YYDKDF (reference sequence). The CDR3 DNA reads as TGTGCCACCAGTATTGGGGGGAGGGACCCCAAGAACACTGAAGCTTTCTTT. Translating gives CATSIGGRDPKNTEAFF.

The sample holds a few counts of this clonotype. The chain has TRBV6-5 and TRBJ1-2; D is unclear. Germline V gene sequence: CDR1 MNHEY, CDR2 SVGAGI. The CDR3 is 15 residues long. The V end lost 2 bases, the J end lost 0 bases, and 10 bases lay between the germline ends. The CDR3 reads CASSYGSSANYGYTF. The CDR3 coding sequence is TGTGCCAGCAGTTACGGGTCTAGCGCTAACTATGGCTACACCTTC.

Here the CDR3 reads CASSAGDLSYEQYF. CDR3 bases: TGCGCCAGCAGTGCAGGGGATCTCTCCTACGAGCAGTACTTC. The chain links TRBV10-1 to TRBJ2-7; D might be TRBD1 (6 bases). The CDR3 sequence is 14 residues long. CDR1 WNHNN and CDR2 SYGVQD come from the germline V gene (reference sequence). With 4 bases removed from V and 0 bases from J, the gap between germline ends came to 10 bases.

The chain joins TRBV12-3 or TRBV12-4 to TRBJ2-1; D tentatively reads TRBD1 or TRBD2 (5 bases each). Between the trimmed V and J ends, which lost 6 bases and 14 bases, there was a span of 11 bases. This CDR3 comprises 10 residues. The CDR3 nucleotides are TGTGCCAGCAGAGGGACCGAAGAGTTCTTC. It specifies CASRGTEEFF.

This clonotype appeared many times. This CDR3 is CASSDYRGVTDTQYF. The CDR3 DNA is TGTGCCAGCAGTGACTACAGGGGGGTCACAGATACGCAGTATTTT. The rearrangement joins TRBV12-3 or TRBV12-4 to TRBJ2-3; 8 nucleotides align to TRBD1. The CDR3 is made up of 15 amino acids. V trimming: 5 bases; J trimming: 2 bases; junction bases outside the gene matches: 6.

Ten or more counts support this clonotype. V usage is TRBV2 and J usage is TRBJ1-2; a possible D gene is TRBD1 (6 bases). This CDR3 spans 14 amino acids. The V and J ends lost 3 bases and 4 bases respectively, with 12 bases between them. Germline V gene sequence: CDR1 SNHLY, CDR2 FYNNEI. In DNA, the CDR3 is TGTGCCAGCAGTGATATTACAGGGACCTATGGCTACACCTTC. Translation gives CASSDITGTYGYTF.

This clonotype appeared many times. The rearrangement uses TRBV2 and TRBJ1-2; tentative D call: TRBD1 (5 bases). This CDR3 contains 11 residues. Germline CDR1 is SNHLY and CDR2 is FYNNEI. Between the trimmed V and J ends, which lost 8 bases and 8 bases, there was a span of 12 bases. DNA for the CDR3: TGTGCCAGCGGTCGAGGGGAGGGCTACACCTTC. Translating gives CASGRGEGYTF.

There are many counts of this clonotype. The rearrangement uses TRBV7-9 and TRBJ2-2; 10 bases line up with TRBD1. Germline trimming cut 4 bases from V and 3 bases from J; bases unmatched to any gene: 2. Germline CDR1 reads SEHNR; CDR2 reads FQNEAQ (reference sequence). There are 15 residues in the CDR3. The CDR3 DNA follows: TGTGCCAGCAGCTACGGGACAGGGGACACCGGGGAGCTGTTTTTT. Its translation: CASSYGTGDTGELFF.

The V and J genes are TRBV5-4 and TRBJ2-3; 7 bases are shared with TRBD2. This CDR3 region has 14 residues. V shed 4 bases, J shed 0 bases, and the junction held 2 bases outside the gene matches. Germline-derived CDR1 and CDR2 are SGHNT and YYREEE (reference sequence). Here the CDR3 DNA reads TGTGCCAGCAGCAAAGCGGGGAGCACAGATACGCAGTATTTT. Its protein product is CASSKAGSTDTQYF.

This clonotype was counted a few times. The chain has TRBV12-3 or TRBV12-4 and TRBJ1-5, with D possibly matching TRBD1 (6 bases). The CDR3 loop spans 14 amino acids. V lost 5 bases and J lost 4, with 12 bases in between. Here the CDR3 DNA reads TGTGCCAGCAGTCGGACAGATTTAAATCAGCCCCAGCATTTT. Translated: CASSRTDLNQPQHF.

The V and J genes are TRBV20-1 and TRBJ1-5, with a tentative D call TRBD1 (5 bases). The CDR3 is made up of 16 amino acids. Germline V gene sequence: CDR1 DFQATT, CDR2 SNEGSKA (reference sequence). Trimming shortened V by 0 bases and J by 4 bases, and 16 bases separated the two germline ends. The CDR3 region has the DNA TGCAGTGCTAGAGATCGTTTTTGGGGCGGAAATCAGCCCCAGCATTTT. Its protein is CSARDRFWGGNQPQHF.

This clonotype was seen only once. The V call is TRBV4-1, the J call TRBJ2-7; 7 bases are a match to TRBD1. The CDR3 sequence is 15 residues long. The V gene's germline CDR1 is MGHRA and CDR2 YSYEKL. The junction had 5 bases not matched to a gene; V was cut back by 1 base and J by 2 bases. Here the CDR3 reads CASSQGQGSTYEQYF. CDR3 nucleotide sequence: TGCGCCAGCAGCCAAGGACAGGGTTCTACCTACGAGCAGTACTTC.

This chain joins TRBV12-3 or TRBV12-4 and TRBJ1-4; no firm D call. V was cut by 2 bases and J by 7 bases, with 11 bases left in between. CDR3 length: 14 amino acids. CDR3 in amino acids: CASSLRVAGEKLFF. The CDR3 coding sequence is TGTGCCAGCAGTTTAAGGGTGGCCGGTGAAAAACTGTTTTTT.

This CDR3 reads CASSPGLNQETQYF. The CDR3 region has the DNA TGTGCCAGCAGCCCGGGACTCAACCAAGAGACCCAGTACTTC. J is TRBJ2-5 and V is TRBV11-2, with D tentatively TRBD2 (6 bases). Germline V gene sequence: CDR1 SGHAT, CDR2 FQNNGV. Trimming removed 5 bases from V and 0 bases from J, with 10 bases in between. The CDR3 is 14 amino acids.

This clonotype was counted between two and nine times. The chain combines TRBV7-8 with TRBJ1-2, with 7 bases fitting TRBD1. Germline loops: CDR1 SGHVS, CDR2 FQNEAQ. This CDR3 region has 16 residues. Trimming removed 4 bases from V and 2 bases from J; junction bases left unmatched: 10. CDR3 loop: CASSSRPLQGNYGYTF. CDR3 bases: TGTGCCAGCAGCTCTCGACCTTTACAGGGGAACTATGGCTACACCTTC.

The chain is built from TRBV25-1 and TRBJ1-1; 8 positions match TRBD1. Looked up from germline, CDR1 is MGHDK and CDR2 is SYGVNS. The CDR3 covers 17 residues. Losses at the gene ends were 2 bases for V and 2 bases for J; bases not matched to a gene: 10. The CDR3 protein is CASSEGLMTGVNTEAFF. CDR3 sequence (DNA): TGTGCCAGCAGTGAAGGGCTGATGACAGGGGTAAACACTGAAGCTTTCTTT. Using reference TRBV25-1 and TRBJ1-1 for the parts outside the CDR3, the full variable domain is EADIYQTPRYLVIGTGKKITLECSQTMGHDKMYWYQQDPGMELHLIHYSYGVNSTEKGDLSSESTVSRIRTEHFPLTLESARPSHTSQYLCASSEGLMTGVNTEAFFGQGTRLTVV.

This sequence joins TRBV3-1 and TRBJ1-2; D gene ambiguous. Trimming took 0 bases from V and 1 from J, leaving 9 bases between them. The CDR3 has 15 amino acids. In germline, CDR1 is LGHDT, CDR2 YNNKEL (reference sequence). CDR3 coding DNA: TGTGCCAGCAGCCAAGATTACAGTCTTAACTATGGCTACACCTTC. Residues: CASSQDYSLNYGYTF.

This clonotype came up a few times. V usage is TRBV15 and J usage is TRBJ1-5, with D tentatively TRBD1 (5 bases). CDR3 length: 14 residues. V was clipped by 0 bases and J by 6 bases, with 9 bases between them. Germline assignment: CDR1 LNHNV and CDR2 YYDKDF (reference sequence). CDR3 DNA sequence: TGTGCCACCAGCAGAGAAAGGGGATTTCAGCCCCAGCATTTT. Encoded protein: CATSRERGFQPQHF.

The V gene is TRBV11-3, the J gene TRBJ2-1, with no clear D. This CDR3 has 12 residues. The germline gives CDR1 SGHNT, CDR2 YENEEA. Trimming cost V 7 bases and J 9 bases, with 13 bases left between them. Here the CDR3 reads CASTQRVPEQFF. For the CDR3, the DNA is TGTGCCAGCACCCAAAGGGTTCCTGAGCAGTTCTTC.

This clonotype has only a few counts. This chain uses TRBV12-3 or TRBV12-4 with TRBJ1-5; TRBD1 matches 7 bases. Unmatched junction bases numbered 4, after V lost 5 bases and J lost 0 bases. The length of the CDR3 is 15 residues. The CDR3 bases are TGTGCCAGCAGTCTGACAGGGATTAGCAATCAGCCCCAGCATTTT. This encodes CASSLTGISNQPQHF.

This clonotype was counted only a few times. V gene TRBV5-5 combines with J gene TRBJ1-4; TRBD1 matches at 7 bases. The CDR3 sequence is 15 residues long. Germline V gives CDR1 SGHKS, CDR2 YYEKEE (reference sequence). The V segment lost 2 bases and the J segment 7 bases; nucleotides outside the gene matches: 8. The chain's CDR3 is CASSLSTGLSEKLFF. The CDR3 bases are TGTGCCAGCAGCTTATCGACAGGGCTAAGTGAAAAACTGTTTTTT.

The table lists this clonotype with a few counts. The chain uses TRBV4-3 and TRBJ1-4; D unresolved. The length of the CDR3 is 16 residues. V lost 0 bases and J 8 bases, leaving 16 bases between the germline ends. Germline CDR1 and CDR2: LGHNA and YSLEER. CDR3 amino acids: CASSQDWARPEEKLFF. DNA for the CDR3: TGCGCCAGCAGCCAAGATTGGGCCCGCCCTGAGGAAAAACTGTTTTTT.

This chain links TRBV29-1 with TRBJ2-5; D ambiguous. CDR3 length equals 12 residues. Germline V gives CDR1 SQVTM, CDR2 ANQGSEA. Trimming stripped 5 bases from V and 1 base from J, with 8 bases between. In DNA form, the CDR3 reads TGCAGCGTTTGGACGGCCCAAGAGACCCAGTACTTC. Encoded protein: CSVWTAQETQYF.

This clonotype showed up just a few times. The rearrangement uses TRBV30 and TRBJ2-1; TRBD2 might be the D (6 bases). Germline V lookup: CDR1 GTSNPN, CDR2 SVGIG (reference sequence). This CDR3 contains 11 residues. V lost 2 bases and J 12 bases, leaving 11 bases between the germline ends. As DNA, the CDR3 is TGTGCCTGGAGTAAGACTAGAAGGCAGTTCTTC. Translation gives CAWSKTRRQFF.

The V call is TRBV27, the J call TRBJ2-1, with D unclear. Trimming left V 3 bases short and J 1 base short, with 13 bases between. The CDR3 covers 16 residues. Germline CDR1 and CDR2: MNHEY and SMNVEV (reference sequence). This chain's CDR3 is CASSLLVGRSYNEQFF. CDR3 nucleotides: TGTGCCAGCAGTTTGTTGGTTGGAAGGTCCTACAATGAGCAGTTCTTC.

The rearrangement joins TRBV6-1 to TRBJ2-5, with D perhaps TRBD2 (6 bases). Germline CDR1 MNHNS, CDR2 SASEGT. Trimming removed 5 bases from V and 3 bases from J, with 10 bases in between. CDR3 length: 13 residues. CDR3 DNA: TGTGCCAGCAGTAAGACGGGGGAAGAGACCCAGTACTTC. Its translation: CASSKTGEETQYF.

This clonotype was seen ten or more times. The chain couples TRBV19 to TRBJ2-2, with 8 bases identical to TRBD2. The germline V gene encodes CDR1 LNHDA and CDR2 SQIVND (reference sequence). V was pared by 8 bases and J by 3 bases, with 5 bases of the junction left unmatched. This CDR3 spans 14 amino acids. The CDR3 nucleotides read TGTGCCAGTCAGAACGGGGGGGACACCGGGGAGCTGTTTTTT. It is translated as CASQNGGDTGELFF.

This clonotype was found many times. For the CDR3, the DNA is TGTGCCAGCAGCTACGGACAGGGTGACACCGGGGAGCTGTTTTTT. Amino acids: CASSYGQGDTGELFF. V is TRBV6-5 and J is TRBJ2-2, with TRBD1 identical over 8 bases. This CDR3 spans 15 amino acids. In germline, CDR1 is MNHEY, CDR2 SVGAGI. V shed 6 bases, J shed 3 bases, and the junction held 6 bases outside the gene matches.

This clonotype has a handful of counts. The V gene is TRBV29-1, the J gene TRBJ1-4; maybe TRBD1 (5 bases). Germline V gene data show CDR1 as SQVTM and CDR2 as ANQGSEA. V was cut by 6 bases and J by 3 bases, with 17 bases left in between. CDR3 length: 15 amino acids. Here the CDR3 reads CSVAKEGDSNEKLFF. The CDR3 DNA reads TGCAGCGTAGCAAAAGAAGGGGATTCTAATGAAAAACTGTTTTTT.